This record concerns one T cell receptor beta chain sequence. The data belong to a study of cytotoxic CD8 clonotypes in ibrutinib-treated CLL. This CDR3 spans 12 amino acids. The germline CDR1 and CDR2 sequences are MNHEY and SMNVEV (reference sequence). V lost 6 bases to trimming and J lost 8 bases, with 13 bases between them. Generated by immunoSEQ multiplex PCR, the TCRdb table keeps only in-frame clones and is missing some. This sample yields approximately 150,000 clones, of which approximately 80% are seen a single time; about 4.6% belongs to the top ten. The chain links TRBV27 to TRBJ1-1; D is unresolved. The source was PBMCs, collected after 24 months of ibrutinib treatment. The clonotype originates from a human donor with chronic lymphocytic leukemia. CDR3 bases: TGTGCCAGCAGACTGAACGGACTAGAAGCTTTCTTT. This encodes CASRLNGLEAFF.